This T cell receptor (beta chain) was sequenced for a study of control samples from healthy donors and cancer patients. There are 11 residues in the CDR3. In germline, CDR1 is MGHDK, CDR2 SYGVNS. Deletions cut 7 bases from V and 4 bases from J, with 7 bases between. Sequencing was performed with immunoSEQ multiplex PCR; in TCRdb, only in-frame clones are kept and a portion is missing. The table lists 95,000 to 100,000 clones, more than 85% of them singletons. The V call is TRBV25-1, the J call TRBJ2-5; D gene ambiguous. The material sequenced was blood. This receptor was taken from a man younger than 45 in good health. In DNA form, the CDR3 reads TGTGCCAGCACCCAAGGAGAGACCCAGTACTTC. Protein: CASTQGETQYF. Using reference TRBV25-1 and TRBJ2-5 for the parts outside the CDR3, the full variable domain is EADIYQTPRYLVIGTGKKITLECSQTMGHDKMYWYQQDPGMELHLIHYSYGVNSTEKGDLSSESTVSRIRTEHFPLTLESARPSHTSQYLCASTQGETQYFGPGTRLLVL.